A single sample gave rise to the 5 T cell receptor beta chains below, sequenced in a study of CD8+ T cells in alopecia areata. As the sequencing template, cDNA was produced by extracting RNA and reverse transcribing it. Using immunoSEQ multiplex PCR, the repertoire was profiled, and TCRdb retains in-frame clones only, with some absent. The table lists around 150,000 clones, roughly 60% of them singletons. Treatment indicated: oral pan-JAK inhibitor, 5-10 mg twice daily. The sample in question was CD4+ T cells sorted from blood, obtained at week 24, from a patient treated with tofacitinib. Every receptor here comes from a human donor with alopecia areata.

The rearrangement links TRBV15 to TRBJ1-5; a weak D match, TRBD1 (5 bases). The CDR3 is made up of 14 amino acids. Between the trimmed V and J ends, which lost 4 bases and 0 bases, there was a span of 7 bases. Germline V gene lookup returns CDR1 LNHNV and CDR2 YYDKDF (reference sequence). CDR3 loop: CATSTDISNQPQHF. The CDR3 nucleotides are TGTGCCACCAGCACGGACATTAGCAATCAGCCCCAGCATTTT. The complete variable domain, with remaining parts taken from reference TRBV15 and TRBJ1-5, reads DAMVIQNPRYQVTQFGKPVTLSCSQTLNHNVMYWYQQKSSQAPKLLFHYYDKDFNNEADTPDNFQSRRPNTSFCFLDIRSPGLGDTAMYLCATSTDISNQPQHFGDGTRLSIL.

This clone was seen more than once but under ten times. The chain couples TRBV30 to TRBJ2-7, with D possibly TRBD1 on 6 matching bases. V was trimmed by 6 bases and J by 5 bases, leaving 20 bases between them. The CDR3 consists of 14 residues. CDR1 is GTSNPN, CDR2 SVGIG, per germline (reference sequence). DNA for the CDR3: TGTGCCTGCCGACAGGTCAGTAAGCCTAACGAGCAGTACTTC. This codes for CACRQVSKPNEQYF.

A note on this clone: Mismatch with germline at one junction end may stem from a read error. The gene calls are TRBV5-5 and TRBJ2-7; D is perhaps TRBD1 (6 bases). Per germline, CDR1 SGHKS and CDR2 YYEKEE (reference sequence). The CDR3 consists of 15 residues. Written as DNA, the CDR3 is TGTGCCAGCAGCGGAATCAGGGGTATCTCCAACGAGCAGTACTTC. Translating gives CASSGIRGISNEQYF. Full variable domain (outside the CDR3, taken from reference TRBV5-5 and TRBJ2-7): DAGVTQSPTHLIKTRGQQVTLRCSPISGHKSVSWYQQVLGQGPQFIFQYYEKEERGRGNFPDRFSARQFPNYSSELNVNALLLGDSALYLCASSGIRGISNEQYFGPGTRLTVT.

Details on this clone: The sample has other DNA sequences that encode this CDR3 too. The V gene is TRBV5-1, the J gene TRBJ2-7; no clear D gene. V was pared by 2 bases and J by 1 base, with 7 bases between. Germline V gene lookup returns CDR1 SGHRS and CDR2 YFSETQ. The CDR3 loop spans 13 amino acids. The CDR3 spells CASSFTVSYEQYF. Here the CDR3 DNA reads TGCGCCAGCAGCTTCACGGTTTCCTACGAGCAGTACTTC.

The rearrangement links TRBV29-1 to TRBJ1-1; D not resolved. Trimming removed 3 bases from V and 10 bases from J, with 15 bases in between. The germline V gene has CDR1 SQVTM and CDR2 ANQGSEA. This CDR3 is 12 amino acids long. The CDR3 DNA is TGCAGCGTTGAGGGTAGGGAGAGGCTAGCTTTCTTT. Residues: CSVEGRERLAFF.